Shown below are 26 T cell receptor beta chains from a single sample sequenced in a study of identical twins. Each CDR3 protein is one row after TCRdb ran MiXCR on the 5' RACE reads. Of some 630,000 distinct CDR3 sequences listed, less than 9% were seen once; the top ten hold roughly 1.6%. This sample also belongs to another study, concerning yellow fever vaccine responses in identical twins.

Source material: PBMCs. The receptors originated from a young woman in good health.

This clonotype was found a few times. The gene calls are TRBV11-3 and TRBJ2-1; TRBD2 matches 8 bases. The V gene's germline CDR1 is SGHNT and CDR2 YENEEA. The CDR3 has 17 amino acids. V lost 5 bases, J lost 3 bases, and 12 bases stayed unmatched. The CDR3 spells CASSPKTGLAYYNEQFF. The CDR3 nucleotides are TGTGCCAGCAGCCCGAAAACCGGACTAGCTTACTACAATGAGCAGTTCTTC. Full variable domain (missing parts from reference TRBV11-3 and TRBJ2-1): EAGVVQSPRYKIIEKKQPVAFWCNPISGHNTLYWYLQNLGQGPELLIRYENEEAVDDSQLPKDRFSAERLKGVDSTLKIQPAELGDSAVYLCASSPKTGLAYYNEQFFGPGTRLTVL.

The table lists this clonotype with many counts. The chain couples TRBV12-3 or TRBV12-4 to TRBJ1-5, with a tentative D call TRBD1 (5 bases). With 5 bases removed from V and 0 bases from J, the gap between germline ends came to 17 bases. This CDR3 contains 17 residues. As DNA, the CDR3 is TGTGCCAGCAGTCAATGGGACGGACCATATAGCAATCAGCCCCAGCATTTT. It specifies CASSQWDGPYSNQPQHF.

This clonotype was seen at least ten times. V gene TRBV5-1 combines with J gene TRBJ2-5, with TRBD1 matching over 8 bases. The CDR3 totals 15 residues. CDR1 and CDR2 from the germline V gene are SGHRS and YFSETQ. V lost 5 bases, J lost 3 bases, and 9 bases stayed unmatched. The CDR3 sequence: CASSTGTGPKETQYF. The CDR3 nucleotides read TGCGCCAGCAGTACCGGGACAGGTCCCAAAGAGACCCAGTACTTC.

The V call is TRBV12-3 or TRBV12-4, the J call TRBJ2-7, with 8 bases lining up with TRBD1. The CDR3 is 14 amino acids. V shed 7 bases, J shed 0 bases, and the junction held 5 bases outside the gene matches. CDR3 in amino acids: CASKQGVSSYEQYF. The CDR3 DNA reads TGTGCCAGCAAACAGGGGGTGTCCTCCTACGAGCAGTACTTC.

The V call is TRBV19, the J call TRBJ2-1; no firm D call. Looked up from germline, CDR1 is LNHDA and CDR2 is SQIVND (reference sequence). The CDR3 has 13 amino acids. The V end was cut by 2 bases, the J end by 2 bases, with 4 bases between. The CDR3 nucleotides read TGTGCCAGTAGTATAAAACCCTACAATGAGCAGTTCTTC. Translation gives CASSIKPYNEQFF.

This clonotype was counted only a few times. The chain is built from TRBV12-3 or TRBV12-4 and TRBJ2-2; tentatively, D is TRBD1 (6 bases). V lost 6 bases and J lost 3, with 11 bases in between. The CDR3 consists of 14 residues. The CDR3 protein is CASSRDIDTGELFF. The DNA of the CDR3 is TGTGCCAGCAGCCGGGACATAGACACCGGGGAGCTGTTTTTT.

This clonotype turned up a few times. The rearrangement links TRBV24-1 to TRBJ2-7; D possibly corresponds to TRBD2 (6 bases). Trimming shortened V by 6 bases and J by 1 base, and 12 bases separated the two germline ends. CDR3 size: 14 residues. CDR1 and CDR2 (germline): KGHDR, SFDVKD. The CDR3 nucleotides read TGTGCCACCAGTCCGCTAGCGTGGTCCTACGAGCAGTACTTC. Amino acid sequence: CATSPLAWSYEQYF.

The sample holds a few counts of this clonotype. The chain joins TRBV29-1 to TRBJ2-1; the D gene is possibly TRBD1 (6 bases). The CDR3 extends over 16 amino acids. The ends were cut back, 8 bases at V and 7 bases at J, with 27 bases in the middle. CDR1 SQVTM and CDR2 ANQGSEA come from the germline V gene. In DNA, the CDR3 is TGCAGCCCTGTAGGGGTTGGTGTAGCAGGGGATAATGAGCAGTTCTTC. Translated: CSPVGVGVAGDNEQFF.

This chain connects TRBV12-3 or TRBV12-4 to TRBJ1-2, with a tentative D call TRBD1 (5 bases). The CDR3 runs 11 residues. V was shortened by 6 bases and J by 12 bases, with 14 bases between the two germline ends. The CDR3 spells CASSYRKYHTF. In DNA, the CDR3 is TGTGCCAGCAGCTACAGGAAGTATCACACCTTC.

This clonotype has a handful of counts. The chain carries TRBV20-1 and TRBJ2-1; 7 positions match TRBD1. Germline V gene data show CDR1 as DFQATT and CDR2 as SNEGSKA (reference sequence). The CDR3 has 17 residues. The V segment lost 5 bases and the J segment 2 bases; nucleotides outside the gene matches: 15. CDR3 region: CSAPPFLRGRTYNEQFF. The CDR3 DNA reads as TGCAGTGCTCCCCCCTTTTTGAGGGGGCGAACCTACAATGAGCAGTTCTTC.

This clonotype was seen repeatedly, ten times or more. The CDR3 spells CASSSFPGQGNKETQYF. CDR3 DNA: TGTGCCAGCAGTAGTTTCCCGGGACAGGGGAATAAAGAGACCCAGTACTTC. The V and J genes are TRBV12-3 or TRBV12-4 and TRBJ2-5; 10 bases fit TRBD1. J gave up 3 bases and V 5 bases, and 12 bases lay outside the gene matches. The CDR3 loop spans 17 amino acids.

This clonotype was found a few times. The chain carries TRBV5-1 and TRBJ2-7; D is uncertain. The V end lost 0 bases, the J end lost 4 bases, and 8 bases lay between the germline ends. The CDR3 length is 13 residues. CDR1 SGHRS and CDR2 YFSETQ come from the germline V gene. The CDR3 region has the DNA TGCGCCAGCAGCTTGGCTCTGGGATACGAGCAGTACGTC. This gives the protein CASSLALGYEQYV.

In its sample, this clonotype was seen a few times. V is TRBV24-1 and J is TRBJ2-5, with D perhaps TRBD2 (5 bases). The CDR3 consists of 14 residues. Trimming stripped 4 bases from V and 1 base from J, with 9 bases between. Germline assignment: CDR1 KGHDR and CDR2 SFDVKD. The CDR3 protein is CATSESGVQETQYF. CDR3 DNA sequence: TGTGCCACCAGTGAATCCGGGGTCCAAGAGACCCAGTACTTC.

This clonotype was counted many times. The chain couples TRBV29-1 to TRBJ2-1; D may correspond to TRBD1 or TRBD2 (5 bases each). The CDR3 runs to 15 residues. V dropped 6 bases and J dropped 9 bases, with 24 bases sitting between them. Germline values: CDR1 SQVTM, CDR2 ANQGSEA. Here the CDR3 reads CSVPLGRSSGGEQFF. Here the CDR3 DNA reads TGCAGCGTCCCCCTCGGTCGTAGCAGTGGGGGTGAGCAGTTCTTC.

The V call is TRBV20-1, the J call TRBJ2-3; D gene ambiguous. The V gene's germline CDR1 is DFQATT and CDR2 SNEGSKA (reference sequence). Trimming stripped 0 bases from V and 2 bases from J, with 9 bases between. This CDR3 has 14 residues. CDR3: CSARDTYTTDTQYF. CDR3 DNA sequence: TGCAGTGCTAGAGATACTTATACCACAGATACGCAGTATTTT.

This clonotype showed up just a few times. The chain has TRBV28 and TRBJ2-3; 7 bases are shared with TRBD1. CDR1 and CDR2 (germline): MDHEN, SYDVKM. V dropped 5 bases and J dropped 2; count of bases not matched to a gene: 13. The CDR3 length is 17 residues. The DNA of the CDR3 is TGTGCCAGCAGTCCCCCCGGGACAGCTAAACTCACAGATACGCAGTATTTT. It encodes CASSPPGTAKLTDTQYF.

This clonotype was observed a few times. This sequence joins TRBV20-1 and TRBJ2-3; 9 bases are a match to TRBD1. Germline CDR1 and CDR2: DFQATT and SNEGSKA (reference sequence). After removal of 6 bases from V and 3 bases from J, the junction contained 7 bases not matched to a gene. The CDR3 runs 14 residues. The CDR3 coding sequence is TGCAGTGCCAATCGGGACAGGGAAACAGATACGCAGTATTTT. Its translation: CSANRDRETDTQYF.

This clonotype turned up a few times. The chain links TRBV6-2 or TRBV6-3 to TRBJ2-3; D gene ambiguous. CDR1 and CDR2 from the germline V gene are MNHEY and SVGEGT. V dropped 6 bases and J dropped 9 bases, with 16 bases sitting between them. This CDR3 has 13 amino acids. The CDR3 reads CASSNPPRRTQYF. The CDR3 DNA reads TGTGCCAGCAGCAACCCCCCTAGGCGCACGCAGTATTTT.

The table lists this clonotype with many counts. CDR3 DNA: TGTGCCAGCAGTCCGACAGGGGGGGAGACCCAGTACTTC. This encodes CASSPTGGETQYF. The V gene is TRBV12-3 or TRBV12-4, the J gene TRBJ2-5, with 9 positions matching TRBD1. V shed 5 bases and J 5 bases; nucleotides not matched to a gene: 3. There are 13 residues in the CDR3.

The table lists this clonotype with many counts. The chain combines TRBV28 with TRBJ2-2; D ambiguous. The length of the CDR3 is 14 residues. From germline, CDR1 is MDHEN and CDR2 SYDVKM. V gave up 3 bases and J gave up 2 bases, with 7 bases separating them. CDR3 DNA: TGTGCCAGCAGTTTTTGGTCCAACACCGGGGAGCTGTTTTTT. Residues: CASSFWSNTGELFF.

J is TRBJ2-7 and V is TRBV10-2; possibly TRBD2 for D (6 bases). CDR1 and CDR2 from the germline V gene are WSHSY and SAAADI. This CDR3 is 16 amino acids long. The V and J ends lost 7 bases and 4 bases respectively, with 23 bases between them. CDR3 region: CASNPGREIRLYEQYF. The CDR3 DNA sequence: TGCGCCAGCAATCCAGGACGGGAGATCCGTTTATACGAGCAGTACTTC.

This clonotype was found a few times. This rearrangement joins TRBV5-1 to TRBJ2-1; no firm D call. V was cut by 7 bases and J by 0 bases, with 14 bases left in between. The germline CDR1 and CDR2 sequences are SGHRS and YFSETQ. The CDR3 has 15 residues. CDR3 sequence (DNA): TGCGCCAGCGGTAACGGCGGCGGCTCCTACAATGAGCAGTTCTTC. It encodes CASGNGGGSYNEQFF. The whole variable domain, filled in from reference TRBV5-1 and TRBJ2-1, reads KAGVTQTPRYLIKTRGQQVTLSCSPISGHRSVSWYQQTPGQGLQFLFEYFSETQRNKGNFPGRFSGRQFSNSRSEMNVSTLELGDSALYLCASGNGGGSYNEQFFGPGTRLTVL.

The chain recombines TRBV6-1 with TRBJ2-5; 14 bases line up with TRBD2. The CDR3 totals 16 residues. The V segment lost 6 bases and the J segment 1 base; nucleotides outside the gene matches: 4. The germline CDR1 and CDR2 sequences are MNHNS and SASEGT. The CDR3 nucleotides are TGTGCCAGCAGACAGACTAGCGGGAGGGCCCAAGAGACCCAGTACTTC. This sequence encodes CASRQTSGRAQETQYF.

CDR3 nucleotide sequence: TGTGCCAGCAGCTTTGGGGGGGCTAGCTCCTACGAGCAGTACTTC. Protein product: CASSFGGASSYEQYF. The J gene is TRBJ2-7, the V gene TRBV7-2, with a tentative D call TRBD2 (7 bases). Germline CDR1 SGHTA, CDR2 FQGNSA. With 3 bases removed from V and 0 bases from J, the gap between germline ends came to 12 bases. This CDR3 region has 15 residues. Combining the CDR3 with reference TRBV7-2 and TRBJ2-7 gives the whole variable domain GAGVSQSPSNKVTEKGKDVELRCDPISGHTALYWYRQSLGQGLEFLIYFQGNSAPDKSGLPSDRFSAERTGGSVSTLTIQRTQQEDSAVYLCASSFGGASSYEQYFGPGTRLTVT.

This clonotype was counted many times. J is TRBJ2-1 and V is TRBV7-6; 7 bases are a match to TRBD2. The germline V gene has CDR1 SGHVS and CDR2 FNYEAQ. The CDR3 totals 18 residues. V lost 1 base to trimming and J lost 4 bases; unmatched junction nucleotides: 13. CDR3 residues: CASSLDGAGVGVYNEQFF. The CDR3 nucleotides read TGTGCCAGCAGCTTAGATGGGGCGGGAGTAGGAGTATACAATGAGCAGTTCTTC.

This clonotype showed up just a few times. This chain links TRBV7-3 with TRBJ2-1, with 7 bases that match TRBD2. V lost 0 bases to trimming and J lost 0 bases; unmatched junction nucleotides: 2. This CDR3 has 16 amino acids. Germline CDR1 reads SGHTA; CDR2 reads FQGTGA. CDR3 in amino acids: CASSLTGGSSYNEQFF. DNA of the CDR3: TGTGCCAGCAGCTTAACTGGCGGGAGCTCCTACAATGAGCAGTTCTTC. The variable domain in full, completed from reference TRBV7-3 and TRBJ2-1, reads GAGVSQTPSNKVTEKGKYVELRCDPISGHTALYWYRQSLGQGPEFLIYFQGTGAADDSGLPNDRFFAVRPEGSVSTLKIQRTERGDSAVYLCASSLTGGSSYNEQFFGPGTRLTVL.